This is a list of T cell receptor beta chains from one sample in a study of beta chain features in type 1 diabetes. Using immunoSEQ multiplex PCR, the repertoire was profiled, and TCRdb retains in-frame clones only, with some absent. The sample lists around 250,000 clones, around 13% occurring once. The sequencing sample was made of naive CD4+ T cells from blood. The origin of the receptors is a young man with type 1 diabetes. Both conserved end residues are part of each CDR3. Each record gives: D gene, V gene, clone size, J gene, CDR3 DNA, CDR3 protein. The D gene is left open where the match is weak. A clone size is listed for some rows: how often the clone was seen (once, few, many), or a class if it is expanded.

D gene: NA
V gene: TRBV2
clone size: NA
J gene: TRBJ1-2
CDR3 DNA: TGTGCCAGCAGTGATCGGCCCCGGGGGAGTCGTGGCTACACCTTC
CDR3 protein: CASSDRPRGSRGYTF

D gene: NA
V gene: TRBV5-1
clone size: NA
J gene: TRBJ2-3
CDR3 DNA: TGCGCCAGCAGCCCCCAGCCGGGGAAACCAGATACGCAGTATTTT
CDR3 protein: CASSPQPGKPDTQYF

D gene: TRBD1
V gene: TRBV23-1
clone size: NA
J gene: TRBJ1-2
CDR3 DNA: TGCGCCAGCAGTCAATCGATAGGGACAGGGGGGAACTATGGCTACACCTTC
CDR3 protein: CASSQSIGTGGNYGYTF

D gene: TRBD1
V gene: TRBV9
clone size: few
J gene: TRBJ2-7
CDR3 DNA: TGTGCCAGCAGCCCGGACAGGGGAGACGAGCAGTACTTC
CDR3 protein: CASSPDRGDEQYF

D gene: NA
V gene: TRBV7-9
clone size: few
J gene: TRBJ2-6
CDR3 DNA: TGTGCCAGCAGCTTAGCGCTCTCAGGGGCTGGGGCCAACGTCCTGACTTTC
CDR3 protein: CASSLALSGAGANVLTF

D gene: TRBD2
V gene: TRBV9
clone size: few
J gene: TRBJ2-5
CDR3 DNA: TGTGCCAGCAGCTCAGGGACTAGCGGGGGGGATCAAGAGACCCAGTACTTC
CDR3 protein: CASSSGTSGGDQETQYF

D gene: NA
V gene: TRBV5-4
clone size: few
J gene: TRBJ1-6
CDR3 DNA: TGTGCCAGCAGCTTCCAACAGGGAGCAAATTCACCCCTCCACTTT
CDR3 protein: CASSFQQGANSPLHF

D gene: NA
V gene: TRBV5-4
clone size: NA
J gene: TRBJ1-2
CDR3 DNA: TGTGCCAGCAGCTTGGAACAGGGTAACTATGGCTACACCTTC
CDR3 protein: CASSLEQGNYGYTF

D gene: TRBD2
V gene: TRBV5-4
clone size: few
J gene: TRBJ2-4
CDR3 DNA: TGTGCCAGCAGCCGGGGGGGGGAAGCCAAAAACATTCAGTACTTC
CDR3 protein: CASSRGGEAKNIQYF

D gene: TRBD2
V gene: TRBV30
clone size: few
J gene: TRBJ2-2
CDR3 DNA: TGTGCCTGGACCAATAGCGGGGGGGCCCGAGGGGAGCTGTTTTTT
CDR3 protein: CAWTNSGGARGELFF

D gene: NA
V gene: TRBV15
clone size: few
J gene: TRBJ2-3
CDR3 DNA: TGTGCCACCAGTGGGGGCGGTTCCACAGATACGCAGTATTTT
CDR3 protein: CATSGGGSTDTQYF

D gene: NA
V gene: TRBV12-5
clone size: NA
J gene: TRBJ2-3
CDR3 DNA: TGTGCTAGTGGTTTGTCCCCCAGGGCAGATACGCAGTATTTT
CDR3 protein: CASGLSPRADTQYF

D gene: TRBD1
V gene: TRBV4-1
clone size: few
J gene: TRBJ2-7
CDR3 DNA: TGCGCCAGCAGCCGATCGGGATCGGGACAGGGACCCTACGAGCAGTACTTC
CDR3 protein: CASSRSGSGQGPYEQYF

D gene: NA
V gene: TRBV6-4
clone size: few
J gene: TRBJ2-3
CDR3 DNA: TGTGCCAGCAGTGACCAGGTGGGCACAGATACGCAGTATTTT
CDR3 protein: CASSDQVGTDTQYF

D gene: TRBD2
V gene: TRBV7-2
clone size: NA
J gene: TRBJ2-1
CDR3 DNA: TGTGCCAGCAGCCGGACTAGCGGGAATGAGCAGTTCTTC
CDR3 protein: CASSRTSGNEQFF

D gene: TRBD1
V gene: TRBV6-5
clone size: few
J gene: TRBJ1-2
CDR3 DNA: TGTGCCAGCAGTCCCGGGACAGGGAGCGATGGCTACACCTTC
CDR3 protein: CASSPGTGSDGYTF